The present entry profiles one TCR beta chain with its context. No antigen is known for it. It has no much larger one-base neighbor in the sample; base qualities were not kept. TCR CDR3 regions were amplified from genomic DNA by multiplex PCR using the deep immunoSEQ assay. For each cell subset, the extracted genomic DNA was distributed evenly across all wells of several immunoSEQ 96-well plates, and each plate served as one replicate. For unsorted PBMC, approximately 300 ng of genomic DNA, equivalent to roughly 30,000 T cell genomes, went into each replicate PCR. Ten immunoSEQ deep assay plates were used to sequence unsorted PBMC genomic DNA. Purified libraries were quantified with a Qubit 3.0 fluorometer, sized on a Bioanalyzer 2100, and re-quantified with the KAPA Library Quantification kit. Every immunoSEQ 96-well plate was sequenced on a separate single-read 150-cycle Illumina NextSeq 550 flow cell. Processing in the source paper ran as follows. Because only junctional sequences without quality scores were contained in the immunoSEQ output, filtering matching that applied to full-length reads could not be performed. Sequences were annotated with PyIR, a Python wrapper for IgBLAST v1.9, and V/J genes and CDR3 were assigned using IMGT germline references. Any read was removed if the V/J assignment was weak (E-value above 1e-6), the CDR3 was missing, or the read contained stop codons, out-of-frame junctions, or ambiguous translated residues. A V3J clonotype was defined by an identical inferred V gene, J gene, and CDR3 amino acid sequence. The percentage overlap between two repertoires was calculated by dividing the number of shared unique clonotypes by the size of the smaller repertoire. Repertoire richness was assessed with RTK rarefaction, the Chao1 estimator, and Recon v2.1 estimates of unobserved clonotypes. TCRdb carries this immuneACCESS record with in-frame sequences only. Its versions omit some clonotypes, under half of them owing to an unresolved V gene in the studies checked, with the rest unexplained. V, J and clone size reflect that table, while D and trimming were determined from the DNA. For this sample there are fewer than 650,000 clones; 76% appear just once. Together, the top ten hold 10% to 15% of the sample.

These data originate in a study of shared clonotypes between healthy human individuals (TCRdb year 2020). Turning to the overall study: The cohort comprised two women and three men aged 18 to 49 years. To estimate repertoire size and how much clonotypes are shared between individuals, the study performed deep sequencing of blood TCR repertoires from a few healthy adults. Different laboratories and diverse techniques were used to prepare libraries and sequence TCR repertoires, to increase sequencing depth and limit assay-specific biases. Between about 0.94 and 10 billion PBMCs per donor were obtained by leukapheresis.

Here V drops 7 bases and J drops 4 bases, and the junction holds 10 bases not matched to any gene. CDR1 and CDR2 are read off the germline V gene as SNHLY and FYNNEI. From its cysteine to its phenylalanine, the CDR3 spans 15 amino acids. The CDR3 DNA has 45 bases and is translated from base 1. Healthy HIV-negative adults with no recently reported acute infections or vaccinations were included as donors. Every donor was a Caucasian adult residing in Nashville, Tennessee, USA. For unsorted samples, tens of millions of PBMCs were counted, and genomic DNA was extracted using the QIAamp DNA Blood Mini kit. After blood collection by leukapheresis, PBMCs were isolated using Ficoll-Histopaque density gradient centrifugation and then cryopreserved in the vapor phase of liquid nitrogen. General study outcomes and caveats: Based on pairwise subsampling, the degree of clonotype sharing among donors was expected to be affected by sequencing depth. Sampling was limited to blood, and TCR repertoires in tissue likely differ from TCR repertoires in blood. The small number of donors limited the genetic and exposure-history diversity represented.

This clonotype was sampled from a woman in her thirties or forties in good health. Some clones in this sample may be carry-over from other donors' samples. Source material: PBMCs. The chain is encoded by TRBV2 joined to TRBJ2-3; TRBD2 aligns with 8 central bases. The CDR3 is CASTSYPGRADTQYF. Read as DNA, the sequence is TGTGCCAGCACCTCGTATCCCGGGAGGGCAGATACGCAGTATTTT.